Listed below are T cell receptor beta chains from one sample, sequenced in a study of T cells after yellow fever vaccination. TCRdb used MiXCR to reprocess the 5' RACE reads, holding one entry per CDR3 protein. The table records about 45,000 distinct CDR3 sequences, about 7% of them present only once. Sequenced here: CD8+ T cells not binding an NS4B(214-222) dextramer, sorted from PBMCs, sampled 45 days after the yellow fever booster vaccination. The receptors were gathered from a man aged 30-40 years who received the YFV17D yellow fever vaccine. The CDR3 runs from the conserved cysteine through the conserved F or W. Each record gives: D gene, J gene, V gene, clone size, CDR3 DNA, CDR3 protein. A D gene is named only where the DNA matches it firmly. Expanded clones get a size class; other rows say once, few or many, or leave the size out.

.	TRBJ2-7	TRBV20-1	many	TGCAGTTTGCCATGGGGGGCCAACGAGCAGTACTTC	CSLPWGANEQYF
TRBD2	TRBJ2-1	TRBV4-3	many	TGCGCCAGCAGCCAAGGCTCTAGCGGGAGGCGGGATGAGCAGTTCTTC	CASSQGSSGRRDEQFF
TRBD2	TRBJ2-7	TRBV20-1	many	TGCAGTGCAAAATCCGGGACTAGCGGATACGAGCAGTACTTC	CSAKSGTSGYEQYF
TRBD2	TRBJ2-2	TRBV20-1	many	TGCAGCTCTTTAGCGGGAGACACCGGGGAGCTGTTTTTT	CSSLAGDTGELFF
.	TRBJ2-1	TRBV24-1	many	TGTGCCACCGGATTGAACAATGAGCAGTTCTTC	CATGLNNEQFF
TRBD2	TRBJ2-1	TRBV6-5	many	TGTGCCAGCAGTAGCGGGAGGGAGCTTGAGCAGTTCTTC	CASSSGRELEQFF
TRBD1	TRBJ2-7	TRBV29-1	many	TGCAGCGCCGTGGGACAGCGAACCTACGAGCAGTACTTC	CSAVGQRTYEQYF
.	TRBJ2-1	TRBV11-2	many	TGTGCCAGCAGCTTAGTAAATGAGCAGTTCTTC	CASSLVNEQFF
TRBD2	TRBJ2-3	TRBV6-5	many	TGTGCCAGCAGTAATACCCTAGGACTAGACCGCACAGATACGCAGTATTTT	CASSNTLGLDRTDTQYF
.	TRBJ2-1	TRBV27	many	TGTGCCAGCAGTCCCCTCCGAATGGGCGAGCAGTTCTTC	CASSPLRMGEQFF
.	TRBJ1-1	TRBV29-1	many	TGCAGCGCAGGAGGGACTGAAGCTTTCTTT	CSAGGTEAFF
TRBD1	TRBJ1-1	TRBV19	.	TGTGCCAGTAGTATAGATCCCGACAGGGGGCTGGATGAAGCTTTCTTT	CASSIDPDRGLDEAFF
TRBD1	TRBJ1-5	TRBV10-3	many	TGTGCCATCAGTGCACAGGGGTCCAATCAGCCCCAGCATTTT	CAISAQGSNQPQHF
.	TRBJ1-1	TRBV15	many	TGTGCCCTTTCCTCAGGGATGAACACTGAAGCTTTCTTT	CALSSGMNTEAFF
TRBD2	TRBJ2-2	TRBV7-9	.	TGTGCCAGCAGCTCCAGACTAGCGGGACAAAACACCGGGGAGCTGTTTTTT	CASSSRLAGQNTGELFF
TRBD2	TRBJ2-1	TRBV7-8	.	TGTGCCAGCAGCCCGAGTACTAGCGGGAGTTTGGATGAGCAGTTCTTC	CASSPSTSGSLDEQFF
.	TRBJ2-7	TRBV5-1	many	TGCGCCAGCTCGGCGTTCGGCGACCGAGTTGGCGAGCAGTACTTC	CASSAFGDRVGEQYF
.	TRBJ2-1	TRBV12-3/TRBV12-4	few	TGTGCCAGTCTACCGGGACTCCCTTCCAATGAGCAGTTCTTC	CASLPGLPSNEQFF
.	TRBJ2-1	TRBV7-8	few	TGTGCCAGCAGCTTAAGCGCGGGAAACAATGAGCAGTTCTTC	CASSLSAGNNEQFF
.	TRBJ2-2	TRBV5-4	.	TGTGCCAGCAGCCAGAGGGGGTATGCCGGGGAGCTGTTTTTT	CASSQRGYAGELFF
TRBD2	TRBJ2-5	TRBV6-5	many	TGTGCCAGCAGTTCCGGACTAGCGGGCGCCCAAGAGACCCAGTACTTC	CASSSGLAGAQETQYF
.	TRBJ2-7	TRBV27	many	TGTGCCAGCGGGGCAAACGACCCTTACGAGCAGTACTTC	CASGANDPYEQYF
TRBD2	TRBJ2-1	TRBV20-1	few	TGCAGTGCTAGAGATTCCTGGGGTAGCGGGGCAGTGAATGAGCAGTTCTTC	CSARDSWGSGAVNEQFF
.	TRBJ2-1	TRBV3-1	many	TGTGCCAGCAGCCCGGACTTGGTGCGAGACAATGAGCAGTTCTTC	CASSPDLVRDNEQFF
TRBD2	TRBJ2-1	TRBV6-5	.	TGTGCCAGCAGTTACACAGGACTAGCGGGCTTTAATGAGCAGTTCTTC	CASSYTGLAGFNEQFF
.	TRBJ2-7	TRBV29-1	many	TGCAGCGTTGGAGAGACTGGGCCCTACGAGCAGTACTTC	CSVGETGPYEQYF
TRBD1	TRBJ2-7	TRBV6-5	many	TGTGCCAGCAGCAGCCCCGGGACAGGGGACTACGAGCAGTACTTC	CASSSPGTGDYEQYF
TRBD2	TRBJ2-3	TRBV13	many	TGTGCCAGCAGCCCAGGGACTATGATGGCAGATACGCAGTATTTT	CASSPGTMMADTQYF
.	TRBJ2-3	TRBV15	medium-sized	TGTGCCACCAGCAGCCTGAGGGGGGCGATCACAGATACGCAGTATTTT	CATSSLRGAITDTQYF